These 9 T cell receptor beta chains originate from one sample sequenced in a study of shared clonotypes between healthy human individuals. Method: immunoSEQ multiplex PCR; TCRdb's copy keeps in-frame clones and lacks some. The table records 2,500,000 or so clones, around 94% of them present only once. Sequenced: naive CD4+ T cells sorted from blood. The subset here: CD45RA+ positively selected. The receptors were sampled from a man in his late teens or twenties in good health.

This chain joins TRBV18 and TRBJ1-6, with 9 bases lining up with TRBD1. V dropped 1 base and J dropped 8; count of bases not matched to a gene: 3. Germline-derived CDR1 and CDR2 are KGHSH and LQKENI. This CDR3 is built from 15 residues. In DNA, the CDR3 is TGTGCCAGCTCACCACGTTGGACAGGGGATTCACCCCTCCACTTT. The encoded protein is CASSPRWTGDSPLHF.

This clone was counted once. The V and J genes are TRBV5-1 and TRBJ2-2; perhaps D is TRBD1 or TRBD2 (5 bases each). Trimming cost V 6 bases and J 1 base, with 10 bases left between them. The germline V gene encodes CDR1 SGHRS and CDR2 YFSETQ. The CDR3 has 14 residues. The CDR3 sequence is CASIPGQNTGELFF. CDR3 bases: TGCGCCAGCATCCCGGGGCAGAACACCGGGGAGCTGTTTTTT.

V gene TRBV23-1 combines with J gene TRBJ2-7; D may be TRBD2 (6 bases). TRBV23-1 is an ORF; its function is uncertain. With 0 bases removed from V and 6 bases from J, the gap between germline ends came to 21 bases. The length of the CDR3 is 17 residues. The chain's CDR3 is CASSQSETIGGKGEQYF. The CDR3 DNA follows: TGCGCCAGCAGTCAATCCGAGACGATCGGAGGGAAGGGCGAGCAGTACTTC.

The rearrangement joins TRBV7-9 to TRBJ2-7; no clear D. The CDR3 length is 11 residues. CDR1 is SEHNR, CDR2 FQNEAQ, per germline (reference sequence). V lost 2 bases and J lost 3, with 2 bases in between. CDR3: CASSLFYEQYF. CDR3 coding DNA: TGTGCCAGCAGCTTATTCTACGAGCAGTACTTC.

The chain combines TRBV2 with TRBJ1-6; 7 nucleotides match TRBD1. After removal of 6 bases from V and 6 bases from J, the junction contained 2 bases not matched to a gene. Germline V CDR1 and CDR2: SNHLY, FYNNEI. This CDR3 region has 13 residues. CDR3 amino acids: CASRGTVNSPLHF. The CDR3 nucleotides are TGTGCCAGCAGGGGGACAGTTAATTCACCCCTCCACTTT. Based on the CDR3 plus reference TRBV2 and TRBJ1-6, the full variable domain is EPEVTQTPSHQVTQMGQEVILRCVPISNHLYFYWYRQILGQKVEFLVSFYNNEISEKSEIFDDQFSVERPDGSNFTLKIRSTKLEDSAMYFCASRGTVNSPLHFGNGTRLTVT.

The J gene is TRBJ2-2, the V gene TRBV28, with D possibly matching TRBD1 (7 bases). Between the trimmed V and J ends, which lost 5 bases and 6 bases, there was a span of 10 bases. Germline assignment: CDR1 MDHEN and CDR2 SYDVKM. This CDR3 has 13 residues. DNA of the CDR3: TGTGCCAGCAGTGGAGGGGGCTCCGGGGAGCTGTTTTTT. This gives the protein CASSGGGSGELFF.

The chain uses TRBV18 and TRBJ1-2; D is uncertain. There are 15 residues in the CDR3. Germline V gives CDR1 KGHSH, CDR2 LQKENI. The V and J ends lost 2 bases and 4 bases respectively, with 14 bases between them. DNA for the CDR3: TGTGCCAGCTCACCATATTTGGAAGTCCTCTATGGCTACACCTTC. It encodes CASSPYLEVLYGYTF. The whole variable domain, remainder taken from reference TRBV18 and TRBJ1-2, is NAGVMQNPRHLVRRRGQEARLRCSPMKGHSHVYWYRQLPEEGLKFMVYLQKENIIDESGMPKERFSAEFPKEGPSILRIQQVVRGDSAAYFCASSPYLEVLYGYTFGSGTRLTVV.

The V call is TRBV2, the J call TRBJ2-1, with 8 bases that match TRBD2. The CDR3 loop spans 15 amino acids. Germline assignment: CDR1 SNHLY and CDR2 FYNNEI. The V and J ends lost 2 bases and 1 base, in that order; junction bases with no gene match: 1. As DNA, the CDR3 is TGTGCCAGCAGTGAACAGCGGGGGTCCTACAATGAGCAGTTCTTC. Its protein product is CASSEQRGSYNEQFF.

The CDR3 sequence is CASSHASEKLFF. The CDR3 bases are TGTGCCAGCAGCCATGCTTCAGAAAAACTGTTTTTT. The V and J genes are TRBV14 and TRBJ1-4; D unresolved. V was cut by 3 bases and J by 8 bases, with 7 bases left in between. The CDR3 extends over 12 amino acids. The V gene's germline CDR1 is SGHDN and CDR2 FVKESK.